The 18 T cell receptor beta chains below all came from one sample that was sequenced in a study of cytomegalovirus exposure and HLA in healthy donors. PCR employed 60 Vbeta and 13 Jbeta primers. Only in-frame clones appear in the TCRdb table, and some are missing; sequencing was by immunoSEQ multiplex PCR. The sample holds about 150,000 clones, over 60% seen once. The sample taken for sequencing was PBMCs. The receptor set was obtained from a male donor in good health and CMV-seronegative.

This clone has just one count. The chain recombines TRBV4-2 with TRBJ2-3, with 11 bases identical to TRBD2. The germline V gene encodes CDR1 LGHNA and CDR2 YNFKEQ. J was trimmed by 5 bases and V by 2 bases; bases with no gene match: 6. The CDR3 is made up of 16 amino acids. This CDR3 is CASSQILAGVVDTQYF. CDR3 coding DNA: TGTGCCAGCAGCCAAATACTAGCGGGAGTCGTAGATACGCAGTATTTT.

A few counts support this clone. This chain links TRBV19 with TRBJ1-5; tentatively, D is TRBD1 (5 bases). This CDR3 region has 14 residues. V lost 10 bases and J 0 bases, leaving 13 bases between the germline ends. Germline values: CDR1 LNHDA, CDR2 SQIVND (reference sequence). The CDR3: CATAPGYSNQPQHF. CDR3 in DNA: TGTGCCACCGCCCCAGGGTATAGCAATCAGCCCCAGCATTTT. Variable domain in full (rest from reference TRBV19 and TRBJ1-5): DGGITQSPKYLFRKEGQNVTLSCEQNLNHDAMYWYRQDPGQGLRLIYYSQIVNDFQKGDIAEGYSVSREKKESFPLTVTSAQKNPTAFYLCATAPGYSNQPQHFGDGTRLSIL.

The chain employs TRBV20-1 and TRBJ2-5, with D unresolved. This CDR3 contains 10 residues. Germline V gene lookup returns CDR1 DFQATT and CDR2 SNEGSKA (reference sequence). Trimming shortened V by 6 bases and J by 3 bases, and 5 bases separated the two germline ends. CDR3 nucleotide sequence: TGCAGTGCACTTGAAGAGACCCAGTACTTC. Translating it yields CSALEETQYF.

CDR3 in amino acids: CASSSDSLPYEQYF. The CDR3 bases are TGTGCCAGCAGCTCGGACAGCCTCCCTTACGAGCAGTACTTC. The rearrangement links TRBV13 to TRBJ2-7; D may be TRBD1 (6 bases). V was pared by 4 bases and J by 4 bases, with 14 bases between. Germline CDR1 reads PRHDT; CDR2 reads FYEKMQ (reference sequence). CDR3 length: 14 amino acids.

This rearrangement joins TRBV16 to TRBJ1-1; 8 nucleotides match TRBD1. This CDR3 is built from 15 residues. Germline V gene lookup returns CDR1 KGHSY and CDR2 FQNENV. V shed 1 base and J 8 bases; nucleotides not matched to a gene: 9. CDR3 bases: TGTGCCAGCAGCCAATACGGGACAGGTAGGGGCGAAGCTTTCTTT. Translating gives CASSQYGTGRGEAFF.

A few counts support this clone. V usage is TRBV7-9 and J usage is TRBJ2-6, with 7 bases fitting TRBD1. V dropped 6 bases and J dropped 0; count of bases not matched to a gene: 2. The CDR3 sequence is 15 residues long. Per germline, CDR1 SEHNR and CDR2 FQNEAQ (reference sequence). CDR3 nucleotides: TGTGCCAGCAGTTGGGACAGCTCTGGGGCCAACGTCCTGACTTTC. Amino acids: CASSWDSSGANVLTF.

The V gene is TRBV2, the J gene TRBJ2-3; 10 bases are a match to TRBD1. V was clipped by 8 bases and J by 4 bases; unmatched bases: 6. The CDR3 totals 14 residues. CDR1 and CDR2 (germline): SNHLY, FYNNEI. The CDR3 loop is CASAGQGKADTQYF. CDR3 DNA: TGTGCCAGCGCGGGACAGGGGAAAGCAGATACGCAGTATTTT.

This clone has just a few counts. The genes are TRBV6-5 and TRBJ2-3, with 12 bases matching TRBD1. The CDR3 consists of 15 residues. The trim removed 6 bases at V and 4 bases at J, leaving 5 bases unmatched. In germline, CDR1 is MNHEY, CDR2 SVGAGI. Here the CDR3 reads CASSDGTGGADTQYF. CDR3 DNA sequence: TGTGCCAGCAGCGACGGGACAGGGGGCGCAGATACGCAGTATTTT.

CDR3 bases: TGTGCCAGCAGTTACACAGAGTCCTACGAGCAGTACTTC. Translation: CASSYTESYEQYF. The chain uses TRBV27 and TRBJ2-5; no definite D call. Gene TRBJ2-7 matches the end of the DNA better, so the J call may be wrong. The CDR3 is made up of 13 amino acids. Germline V gene data show CDR1 as MNHEY and CDR2 as SMNVEV (reference sequence).

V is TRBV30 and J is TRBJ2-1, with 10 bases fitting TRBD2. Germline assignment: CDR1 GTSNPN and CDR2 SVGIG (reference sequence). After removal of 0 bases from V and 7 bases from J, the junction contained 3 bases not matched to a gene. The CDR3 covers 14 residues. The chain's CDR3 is CAWSVLAGVNEQFF. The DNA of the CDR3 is TGTGCCTGGAGTGTCCTAGCGGGAGTTAATGAGCAGTTCTTC.

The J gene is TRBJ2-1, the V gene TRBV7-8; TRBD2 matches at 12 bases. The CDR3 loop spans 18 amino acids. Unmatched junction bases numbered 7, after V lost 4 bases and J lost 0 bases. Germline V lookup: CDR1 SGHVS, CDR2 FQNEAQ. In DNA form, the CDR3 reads TGTGCCAGCAGCTCCGCTAGCGGGGGGGTAAGCTCCTACAATGAGCAGTTCTTC. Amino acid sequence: CASSSASGGVSSYNEQFF.

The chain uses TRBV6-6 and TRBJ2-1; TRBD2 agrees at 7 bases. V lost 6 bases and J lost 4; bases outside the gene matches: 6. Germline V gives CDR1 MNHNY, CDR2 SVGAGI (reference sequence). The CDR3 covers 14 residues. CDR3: CASRSGVSYNEQFF. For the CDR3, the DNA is TGTGCCAGCAGAAGCGGGGTCTCGTACAATGAGCAGTTCTTC.

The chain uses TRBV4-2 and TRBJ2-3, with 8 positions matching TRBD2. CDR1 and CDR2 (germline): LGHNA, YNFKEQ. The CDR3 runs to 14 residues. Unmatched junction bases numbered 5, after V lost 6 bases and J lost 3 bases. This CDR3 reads CASRTGGPTDTQYF. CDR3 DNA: TGTGCCAGCAGGACGGGGGGGCCTACAGATACGCAGTATTTT.

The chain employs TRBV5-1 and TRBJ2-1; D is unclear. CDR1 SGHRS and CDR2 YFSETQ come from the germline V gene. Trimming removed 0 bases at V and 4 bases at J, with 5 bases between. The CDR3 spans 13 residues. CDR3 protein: CASSLDNYNEQFF. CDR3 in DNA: TGCGCCAGCAGCTTGGACAATTACAATGAGCAGTTCTTC. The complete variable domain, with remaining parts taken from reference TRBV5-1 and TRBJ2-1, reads KAGVTQTPRYLIKTRGQQVTLSCSPISGHRSVSWYQQTPGQGLQFLFEYFSETQRNKGNFPGRFSGRQFSNSRSEMNVSTLELGDSALYLCASSLDNYNEQFFGPGTRLTVL.

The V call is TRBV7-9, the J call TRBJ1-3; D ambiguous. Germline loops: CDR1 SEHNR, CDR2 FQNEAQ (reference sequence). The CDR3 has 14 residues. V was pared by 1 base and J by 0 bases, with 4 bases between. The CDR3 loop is CASSLGVSGNTIYF. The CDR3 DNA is TGTGCCAGCAGCTTAGGCGTCTCTGGAAACACCATATATTTT. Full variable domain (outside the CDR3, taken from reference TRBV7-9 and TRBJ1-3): DTGVSQNPRHKITKRGQNVTFRCDPISEHNRLYWYRQTLGQGPEFLTYFQNEAQLEKSRLLSDRFSAERPKGSFSTLEIQRTEQGDSAMYLCASSLGVSGNTIYFGEGSWLTVV.

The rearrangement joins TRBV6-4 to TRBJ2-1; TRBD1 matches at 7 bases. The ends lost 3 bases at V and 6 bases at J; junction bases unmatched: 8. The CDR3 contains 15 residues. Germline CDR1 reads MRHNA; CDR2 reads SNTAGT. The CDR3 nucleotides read TGTGCCAGCAGTGATGGCCAGGGGGATCGCAATGAGCAGTTCTTC. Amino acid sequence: CASSDGQGDRNEQFF.

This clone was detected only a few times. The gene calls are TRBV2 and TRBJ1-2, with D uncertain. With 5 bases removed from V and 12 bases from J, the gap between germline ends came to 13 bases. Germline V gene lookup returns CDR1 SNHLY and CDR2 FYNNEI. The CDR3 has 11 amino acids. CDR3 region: CASSWSRGDTF. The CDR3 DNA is TGTGCCAGCAGTTGGTCGCGCGGGGACACCTTC.

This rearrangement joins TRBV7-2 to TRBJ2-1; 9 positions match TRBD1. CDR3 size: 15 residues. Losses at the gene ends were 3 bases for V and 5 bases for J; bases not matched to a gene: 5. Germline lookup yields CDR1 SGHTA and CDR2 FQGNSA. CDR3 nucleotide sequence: TGTGCCAGCAGCTTCGGACAGGGGTGGGACAATGAGCAGTTCTTC. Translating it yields CASSFGQGWDNEQFF.